The sequence of this TCR beta chain was determined in a study of blood T cells in healthy people across ages. Overall study findings and caveats: Per million T cells, the diversity of TCR beta decreased roughly linearly as age advanced.

Only a few counts were recorded for this clonotype. Its antigen is currently unknown. With V trimmed by 6 bases and J by 7 bases, 5 bases remained unmatched. There are 14 residues in the CDR3. CDR1 MDHEN and CDR2 SYDVKM come from the germline V gene. Then a second PCR, running about 6 to 11 cycles, was carried out with a sample-barcoded 5' primer and a J-beta primer mix. TCRdb reprocessed the 5' RACE reads with MiXCR, giving one entry per CDR3 protein. The sample has 1.4 million or so distinct CDR3 sequences; 35% to 45% are singletons. What was sequenced was blood. V is TRBV28 and J is TRBJ1-4, with 10 bases aligning to TRBD1. This clonotype originated in a woman between 18 and 30 years old in good health. CDR3 protein: CASRRTGGTEKLFF. The DNA for the CDR3 is TGTGCCAGCAGGAGGACAGGGGGGACTGAAAAACTGTTTTTT.